These 8 T cell receptor beta chains share one sample of origin, sequenced in a study of blood T cell repertoires in COVID-19 (dated by TCRdb to the early 2020s). The library was made by the immunoSEQ multiplex PCR assay. TCRdb took over this immuneACCESS table, retaining in-frame rearrangements with V and J assigned. Such tables are incomplete; in checked studies, under half of the missing clones stem from an unresolved V gene, and the remainder is unexplained. The sample records 300,000 to 400,000 clones, roughly 90% of which are singletons. The biggest ten clones account for roughly 2.5% of the sample. Sequenced material: PBMCs or T cells enriched from blood (not recorded which). The source is a man in his 60s who had recovered from COVID-19.

The chain joins TRBV5-6 to TRBJ1-4; maybe TRBD1 (5 bases). V lost 2 bases, J lost 6 bases, and 11 bases lay in between. Germline values: CDR1 SGHDT, CDR2 YYEEEE. The CDR3 sequence is 14 residues long. CDR3 protein: CASSFRGMDEKLFF. CDR3 DNA sequence: TGTGCCAGCAGCTTTCGGGGGATGGATGAAAAACTGTTTTTT.

The chain employs TRBV18 and TRBJ2-3; 13 bases line up with TRBD2. CDR3 length equals 15 residues. The V gene's germline CDR1 is KGHSH and CDR2 LQKENI. J lost 6 bases, V lost 8 bases, and 8 bases had no gene match. This chain's CDR3 is CASRTSGGVRDTQYF. CDR3 in DNA: TGTGCCAGCCGGACTAGCGGGGGTGTTCGGGATACGCAGTATTTT.

This chain joins TRBV2 and TRBJ2-1, with 8 bases fitting TRBD2. The J segment lost 10 bases and the V segment lost 6 bases, leaving 5 bases of the junction unmatched. The germline V gene has CDR1 SNHLY and CDR2 FYNNEI. The CDR3 runs to 12 residues. The CDR3 reads CASSIGLAEQFF. The CDR3, as DNA: TGTGCCAGCAGCATCGGACTAGCCGAGCAGTTCTTC.

This clone was recorded only once. The chain has TRBV27 and TRBJ1-2, with D possibly being TRBD1 (5 bases). V was pared by 3 bases and J by 0 bases, with 14 bases between. The CDR3 runs 16 residues. CDR1 MNHEY and CDR2 SMNVEV come from the germline V gene (reference sequence). The CDR3 is CASSFALGGANYGYTF. Written as DNA, the CDR3 is TGTGCCAGCAGTTTTGCCTTGGGGGGAGCTAACTATGGCTACACCTTC.

The CDR3 coding sequence is TGTGCCAGCAGCCAAGGGGCAGAGAATAGCAATCAGCCCCAGCATTTT. It yields the protein CASSQGAENSNQPQHF. This chain uses TRBV3-1 (or the pseudogene TRBV3-2) with TRBJ1-5; no firm D call. V was clipped by 1 base and J by 0 bases, with 10 bases between them. This CDR3 is built from 16 residues. Germline V gene data show CDR1 as LGHDT and CDR2 as YNNKEL (reference sequence).

The CDR3 DNA is TGTGCCATTCTTGGCGGGAACTCCTACAATGAGCAGTTCTTC. The encoded protein is CAILGGNSYNEQFF. V usage is TRBV7-2 and J usage is TRBJ2-1; possibly TRBD2 for D (6 bases). V was shortened by 10 bases and J by 0 bases, with 13 bases between the two germline ends. This CDR3 spans 14 amino acids. CDR1 and CDR2 (germline): SGHTA, FQGNSA. Filled out from reference TRBV7-2 and TRBJ2-1, the complete variable domain reads GAGVSQSPSNKVTEKGKDVELRCDPISGHTALYWYRQSLGQGLEFLIYFQGNSAPDKSGLPSDRFSAERTGGSVSTLTIQRTQQEDSAVYLCAILGGNSYNEQFFGPGTRLTVL.

The chain is built from TRBV18 and TRBJ1-1; 8 bases are shared with TRBD1. Germline V gene sequence: CDR1 KGHSH, CDR2 LQKENI. J gave up 1 base and V 4 bases, and 2 bases lay outside the gene matches. CDR3 length: 14 residues. CDR3 protein: CASSLGTGNTEAFF. The CDR3 region has the DNA TGTGCCAGCTCACTCGGGACAGGGAACACTGAAGCTTTCTTT.

In its sample, this clone was seen once. The rearrangement links TRBV9 to TRBJ2-2; D possibly corresponds to TRBD2 (5 bases). The germline V gene encodes CDR1 SGDLS and CDR2 YYNGEE. This CDR3 region has 13 residues. With 0 bases removed from V and 7 bases from J, the gap between germline ends came to 7 bases. In DNA, the CDR3 is TGTGCCAGCAGCGTAGGGACTTTCGGGGAGCTGTTTTTT. Translated, it gives CASSVGTFGELFF. Supplemented by reference TRBV9 and TRBJ2-2, the full variable domain reads DSGVTQTPKHLITATGQRVTLRCSPRSGDLSVYWYQQSLDQGLQFLIQYYNGEERAKGNILERFSAQQFPDLHSELNLSSLELGDSALYFCASSVGTFGELFFGEGSRLTVL.